This TCR beta chain was sequenced for a study of OX40 agonist ivuxolimab in advanced cancers. Notes on this clone: Its antigen is as yet unknown.

Study-wide findings and caveats: Fewer expanded clones were found on average in CD4+ than in CD8+ T cells.

Some clones are missing from TCRdb's copy, which holds only in-frame ones; the method was immunoSEQ multiplex PCR. Counted here are around 85,000 clones, about 90% occurring once; the ten biggest clones make up around 1.5%. The CDR3 spans 14 residues. The germline V gene encodes CDR1 SGHRS and CDR2 YFSETQ. V gave up 0 bases and J gave up 3 bases; unmatched junction bases: 2. Material: CD4+ or CD8+ T cells sorted from blood, obtained in a trial of the OX40 agonist ivuxolimab. V and J are TRBV5-1 and TRBJ2-5, with TRBD1 identical over 7 bases. The clonotype was recovered from an adult with an advanced solid tumor such as melanoma, head and neck, liver or kidney cancer. In DNA form, the CDR3 reads TGCGCCAGCAGCTTGGCCACAGGGGAAGAGACCCAGTACTTC. It is translated as CASSLATGEETQYF.